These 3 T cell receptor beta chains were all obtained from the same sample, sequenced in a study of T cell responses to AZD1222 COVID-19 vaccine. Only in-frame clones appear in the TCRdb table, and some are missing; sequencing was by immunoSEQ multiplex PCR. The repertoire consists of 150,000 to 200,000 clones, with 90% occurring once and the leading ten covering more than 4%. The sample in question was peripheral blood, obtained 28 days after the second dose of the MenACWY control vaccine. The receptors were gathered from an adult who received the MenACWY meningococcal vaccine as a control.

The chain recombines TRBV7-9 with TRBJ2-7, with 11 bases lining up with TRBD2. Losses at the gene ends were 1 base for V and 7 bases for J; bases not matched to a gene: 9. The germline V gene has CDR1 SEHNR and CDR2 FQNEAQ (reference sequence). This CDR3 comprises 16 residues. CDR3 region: CASSLDGLAGGWEQYF. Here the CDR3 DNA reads TGTGCCAGCAGCTTAGATGGCCTAGCGGGAGGATGGGAGCAGTACTTC.

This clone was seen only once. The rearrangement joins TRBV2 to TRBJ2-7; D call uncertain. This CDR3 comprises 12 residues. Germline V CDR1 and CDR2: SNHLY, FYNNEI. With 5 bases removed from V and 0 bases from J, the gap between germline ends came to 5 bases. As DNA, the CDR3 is TGTGCCAGCAGTTTTAGCTCCTACGAGCAGTACTTC. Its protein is CASSFSSYEQYF. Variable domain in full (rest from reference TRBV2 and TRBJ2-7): EPEVTQTPSHQVTQMGQEVILRCVPISNHLYFYWYRQILGQKVEFLVSFYNNEISEKSEIFDDQFSVERPDGSNFTLKIRSTKLEDSAMYFCASSFSSYEQYFGPGTRLTVT.

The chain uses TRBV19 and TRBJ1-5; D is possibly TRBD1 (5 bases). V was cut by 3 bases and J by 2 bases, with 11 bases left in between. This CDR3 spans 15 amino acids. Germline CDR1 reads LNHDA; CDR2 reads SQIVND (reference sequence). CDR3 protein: CASSITWGRNQPQHF. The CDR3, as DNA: TGTGCCAGTAGTATCACGTGGGGACGCAATCAGCCCCAGCATTTT.